The present entry profiles one TCR beta chain with its context. What it binds is unknown. One end of the junction varies from germline; a read error may be responsible. This sample was taken from a study of T cell repertoires in cytomegalovirus infection. The study, taken as a whole, reports: In two of eight donors, the top clonotype was HLA-C-restricted CMV-specific.

TCRdb re-called the reads with MiXCR, one entry per CDR3 protein. The sample lists roughly 500,000 distinct CDR3 sequences; around 11% were seen once. This CDR3 is built from 14 residues. V is TRBV12-3 or TRBV12-4 and J is TRBJ2-7; 7 positions agree with TRBD2. The TCR sequence derives from a human donor in good health (CMV status not recorded). Some clones in this sample may be carry-over from other donors' samples. Sequencing used PBMCs. The CDR3 sequence is CASSLGGVEYDQYF. The CDR3 DNA is TGTGCCAGCAGTTTGGGGGGGGTAGAGTACGACCAGTACTTC.